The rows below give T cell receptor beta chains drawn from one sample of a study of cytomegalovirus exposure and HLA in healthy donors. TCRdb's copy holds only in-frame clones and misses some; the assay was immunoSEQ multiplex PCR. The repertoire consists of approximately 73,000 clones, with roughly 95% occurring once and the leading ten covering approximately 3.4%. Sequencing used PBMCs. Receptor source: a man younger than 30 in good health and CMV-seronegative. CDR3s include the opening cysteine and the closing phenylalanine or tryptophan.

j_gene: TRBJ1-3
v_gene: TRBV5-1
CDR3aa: CASSLAPVSSGNTIYF

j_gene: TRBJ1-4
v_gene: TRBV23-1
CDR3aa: CASSPPNRGDEKLFF

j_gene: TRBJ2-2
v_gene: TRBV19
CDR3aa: CASSASGQGVLTGELFF

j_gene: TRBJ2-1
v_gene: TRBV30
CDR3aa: CAWSVWGDGNEQFF

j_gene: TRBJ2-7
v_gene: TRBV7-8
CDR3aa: CASSSTGASYEQYF

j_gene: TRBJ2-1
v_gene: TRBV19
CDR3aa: CASSPQQGGGGQFF

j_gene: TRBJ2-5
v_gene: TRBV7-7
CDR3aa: CASSLALSQETQYF

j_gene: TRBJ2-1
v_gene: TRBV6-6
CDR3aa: CASSRDRAYNEQFF

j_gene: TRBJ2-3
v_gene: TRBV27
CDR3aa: CASSLQQADTQYF

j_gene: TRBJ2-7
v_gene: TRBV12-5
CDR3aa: CASGLGGPYEQYF

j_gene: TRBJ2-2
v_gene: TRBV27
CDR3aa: CASSSRTGSGELFF

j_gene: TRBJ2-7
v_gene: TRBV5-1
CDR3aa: CASSLAGTGFTYEQYF

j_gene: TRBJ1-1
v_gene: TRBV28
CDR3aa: CASSLSRTGGGIDTEAFF

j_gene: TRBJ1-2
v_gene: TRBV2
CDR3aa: CASSEEGGGTGDYGYTF

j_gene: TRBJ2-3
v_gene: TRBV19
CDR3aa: CASSIRGEDFTDTQYF

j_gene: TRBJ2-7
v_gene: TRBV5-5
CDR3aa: CASSLSDYEQYF

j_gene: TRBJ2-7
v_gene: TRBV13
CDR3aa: CASRSGTGFYEQYF

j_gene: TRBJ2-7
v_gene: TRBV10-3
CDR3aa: CAIKALRGYEQYF

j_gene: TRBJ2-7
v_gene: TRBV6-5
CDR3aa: CASSWDSTSYEQYF

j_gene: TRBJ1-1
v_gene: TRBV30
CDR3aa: CAWSVMRNTEAFF

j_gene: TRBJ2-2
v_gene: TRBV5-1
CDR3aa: CASTDVGRGDTGELFF

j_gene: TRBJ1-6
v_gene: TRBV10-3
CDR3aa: CAISESPETSYNSPLHF

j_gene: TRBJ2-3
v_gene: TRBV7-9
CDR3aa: CASSSQARSTDTQYF

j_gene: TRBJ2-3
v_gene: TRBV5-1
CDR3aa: CASSLGGLAGGSTDTQYF

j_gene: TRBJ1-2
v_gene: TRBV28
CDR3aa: CASSKTGGYGYTF

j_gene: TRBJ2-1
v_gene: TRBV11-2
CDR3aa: CASSLSSGGYNEQFF

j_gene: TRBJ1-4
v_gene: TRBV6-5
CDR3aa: CASRRTAGTGEKLFF

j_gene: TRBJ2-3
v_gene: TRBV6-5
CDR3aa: CASSSMDNGRQYF

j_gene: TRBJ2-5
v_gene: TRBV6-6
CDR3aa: CASSYGRVFQETQYF

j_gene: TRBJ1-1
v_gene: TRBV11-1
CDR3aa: CASSSFGSEAFF

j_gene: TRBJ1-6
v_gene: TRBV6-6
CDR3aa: CASRSTGDSPLHF

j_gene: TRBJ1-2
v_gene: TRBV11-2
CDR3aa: CASSLDLSGDGYTF

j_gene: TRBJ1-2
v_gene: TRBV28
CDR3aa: CASSLSSYGYTF

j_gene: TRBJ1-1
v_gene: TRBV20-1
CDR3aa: CGAVRNTEAFF

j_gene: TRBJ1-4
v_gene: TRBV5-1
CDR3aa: CASSLGQGRGKLFF

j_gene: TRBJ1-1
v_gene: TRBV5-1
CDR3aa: CASSATDIYTEAFF

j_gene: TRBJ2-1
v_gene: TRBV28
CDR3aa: CASSPQRGSGNYNEQFF

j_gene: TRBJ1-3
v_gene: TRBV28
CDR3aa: CASSYHQGSGNTIYF

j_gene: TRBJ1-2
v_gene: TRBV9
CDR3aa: CASSARPGQLNYGYTF

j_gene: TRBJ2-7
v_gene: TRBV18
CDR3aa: CASSPGDTYEQYF

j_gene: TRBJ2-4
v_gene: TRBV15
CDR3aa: CATSRDSGQGFNIQYF

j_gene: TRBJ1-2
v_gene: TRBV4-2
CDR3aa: CASSHTEGNYGYTF

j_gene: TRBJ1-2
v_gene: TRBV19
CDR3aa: CASRGQGASYGYTF

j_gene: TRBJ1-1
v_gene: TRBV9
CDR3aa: CASSVGQSITEAFF

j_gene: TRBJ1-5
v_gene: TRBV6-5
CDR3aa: CASSYSHVGQPQHF

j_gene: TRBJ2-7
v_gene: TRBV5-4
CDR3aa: CASSLMSYEQYF